Presented here are 25 T cell receptor beta chains from one specimen sequenced in a study of blood T cell repertoires in COVID-19. TCRdb's copy holds only in-frame clones and misses some; the assay was immunoSEQ multiplex PCR. This repertoire shows some 190,000 clones, around 90% found once; its top ten account for 1.5%. The specimen sequenced was peripheral blood. These receptors were obtained from a man younger than 35 with active or convalescent COVID-19.

This clone was recorded only once. V gene TRBV28 combines with J gene TRBJ2-2, with 9 bases aligning to TRBD1. This CDR3 has 16 amino acids. Germline CDR1 reads MDHEN; CDR2 reads SYDVKM. V lost 8 bases to trimming and J lost 3 bases; unmatched junction nucleotides: 10. CDR3 bases: TGTGCCAGCGGAGCATCGGGACAGGGTCACACCGGGGAGCTGTTTTTT. Protein sequence: CASGASGQGHTGELFF. Combining the CDR3 with reference TRBV28 and TRBJ2-2 gives the whole variable domain DVKVTQSSRYLVKRTGEKVFLECVQDMDHENMFWYRQDPGLGLRLIYFSYDVKMKEKGDIPEGYSVSREKKERFSLILESASTNQTSMYLCASGASGQGHTGELFFGEGSRLTVL.

The gene calls are TRBV10-1 and TRBJ2-1, with unresolved D. The CDR3 is 14 residues long. The V end was cut by 0 bases, the J end by 4 bases, with 7 bases between. CDR1 is WNHNN, CDR2 SYGVQD, per germline (reference sequence). The CDR3 is CASSESNSYNEQFF. CDR3 nucleotide sequence: TGCGCCAGCAGTGAGTCGAACTCTTACAATGAGCAGTTCTTC.

V gene TRBV29-1 combines with J gene TRBJ2-7, with TRBD2 matching over 9 bases. J gave up 4 bases and V 6 bases, and 13 bases lay outside the gene matches. Germline-derived CDR1 and CDR2 are SQVTM and ANQGSEA. The CDR3 runs to 15 residues. The CDR3 loop is CSVVSTSGPPYEQYF. The CDR3 region has the DNA TGCAGCGTAGTTTCGACTAGCGGCCCCCCTTACGAGCAGTACTTC.

The CDR3 loop is CSVPTGQLTEAFF. CDR3 nucleotide sequence: TGCAGCGTTCCGACAGGGCAACTGACTGAAGCTTTCTTT. The rearrangement links TRBV29-1 to TRBJ1-1; 7 nucleotides agree with TRBD1. Germline loops: CDR1 SQVTM, CDR2 ANQGSEA. V lost 5 bases, J lost 5 bases, and 8 bases stayed unmatched. There are 13 residues in the CDR3.

The chain couples TRBV18 to TRBJ1-5, with 8 bases lining up with TRBD1. This CDR3 is 17 amino acids long. V lost 1 base, J lost 1 base, and 6 bases stayed unmatched. The V gene's germline CDR1 is KGHSH and CDR2 LQKENI. CDR3 sequence (DNA): TGTGCCAGCTCACCACTAGACAGGGGTCGGAGCAATCAGCCCCAGCATTTT. Translating it yields CASSPLDRGRSNQPQHF.

The chain combines TRBV6-4 with TRBJ2-3; possible D gene TRBD2, 5 bases. Germline lookup yields CDR1 MRHNA and CDR2 SNTAGT. V dropped 2 bases and J dropped 4 bases, with 16 bases sitting between them. The CDR3 runs 16 residues. The CDR3 spells CASSDHPSSFPDTQYF. CDR3 sequence (DNA): TGTGCCAGCAGTGACCACCCTAGCTCCTTTCCAGATACGCAGTATTTT.

This chain uses TRBV9 with TRBJ2-3; D call uncertain. This CDR3 is built from 15 residues. V dropped 0 bases and J dropped 0 bases, with 8 bases sitting between them. Looked up from germline, CDR1 is SGDLS and CDR2 is YYNGEE. Here the CDR3 reads CASSVAATSTDTQYF. In nucleotides, the CDR3 is TGTGCCAGCAGCGTAGCGGCGACTAGCACAGATACGCAGTATTTT.

This clone was detected once. The chain joins TRBV7-2 to TRBJ2-3; TRBD2 matches 7 bases. This CDR3 contains 16 residues. V was pared by 1 base and J by 6 bases, with 10 bases of the junction left unmatched. Germline CDR1 SGHTA, CDR2 FQGNSA. In DNA, the CDR3 is TGTGCCAGCAGCTTAGGCGTATTGCGGGAGAGCGATACGCAGTATTTT. Amino acids: CASSLGVLRESDTQYF.

The CDR3: CASSLSGGDWGELFF. In DNA form, the CDR3 reads TGTGCCAGCAGTTTATCTGGCGGGGACTGGGGGGAGCTGTTTTTT. The rearrangement links TRBV28 to TRBJ2-2, with D tentatively TRBD2 (6 bases). CDR3 length: 15 amino acids. V lost 1 base, J lost 8 bases, and 14 bases lay in between. Per germline, CDR1 MDHEN and CDR2 SYDVKM.

DNA for the CDR3: TGTGCCAGCAGCTACGGGGGGCTGGCTAACTATGGCTACACCTTC. It yields the protein CASSYGGLANYGYTF. This chain joins TRBV7-3 and TRBJ1-2; perhaps TRBD1 as D (6 bases). There are 15 residues in the CDR3. Germline V gene data show CDR1 as SGHTA and CDR2 as FQGTGA. V was shortened by 4 bases and J by 0 bases, with 12 bases between the two germline ends.

J is TRBJ1-4 and V is TRBV28, with 10 positions matching TRBD1. Germline trimming cut 6 bases from V and 0 bases from J; bases unmatched to any gene: 16. The CDR3 has 20 amino acids. The V gene's germline CDR1 is MDHEN and CDR2 SYDVKM. The CDR3, as DNA: TGTGCCAGCAGCTCCCCCGGGACAGGGGACTTCCTCGCAACTAATGAAAAACTGTTTTTT. Encoded protein: CASSSPGTGDFLATNEKLFF. Drawing the rest from reference TRBV28 and TRBJ1-4, the complete variable domain is DVKVTQSSRYLVKRTGEKVFLECVQDMDHENMFWYRQDPGLGLRLIYFSYDVKMKEKGDIPEGYSVSREKKERFSLILESASTNQTSMYLCASSSPGTGDFLATNEKLFFGSGTQLSVL.

V and J are TRBV6-5 and TRBJ1-3; 7 positions match TRBD1. The CDR3 has 15 amino acids. After removal of 10 bases from V and 2 bases from J, the junction contained 11 bases not matched to a gene. The germline CDR1 and CDR2 sequences are MNHEY and SVGAGI. In DNA form, the CDR3 reads TGTGCCACCGGAGGGGGCCCCCGTCCTGGAAACACCATATATTTT. Residues: CATGGGPRPGNTIYF.

The chain is built from TRBV19 and TRBJ2-3, with 7 bases matching TRBD1. V lost 7 bases and J lost 4; bases outside the gene matches: 11. The germline CDR1 and CDR2 sequences are LNHDA and SQIVND (reference sequence). The CDR3 sequence is 15 residues long. The CDR3 sequence: CASTLGQGVADTQYF. CDR3 nucleotide sequence: TGTGCCAGTACCCTGGGGCAGGGGGTGGCAGATACGCAGTATTTT.

J is TRBJ1-4 and V is TRBV18; the D gene is possibly TRBD1 (5 bases). The CDR3 is 15 residues long. Germline CDR1 is KGHSH and CDR2 is LQKENI. Trimming took off 6 bases at V and 6 bases at J, with 17 bases between the two ends. The CDR3 loop reads CASSPPGLRDEKLFF. The CDR3 bases are TGTGCCAGCTCTCCCCCGGGACTTAGGGATGAAAAACTGTTTTTT.

This CDR3 is CAWSKGAAYNEQFF. CDR3 in DNA: TGTGCCTGGAGTAAGGGGGCGGCCTACAATGAGCAGTTCTTC. The gene calls are TRBV30 and TRBJ2-1; TRBD1 matches 7 bases. The ends lost 2 bases at V and 2 bases at J; junction bases unmatched: 3. The CDR3 runs 14 residues. CDR1 is GTSNPN, CDR2 SVGIG, per germline (reference sequence).

The chain couples TRBV4-1 to TRBJ1-2; D uncertain. This CDR3 is 15 amino acids long. Germline V gene sequence: CDR1 MGHRA, CDR2 YSYEKL. Trimming removed 0 bases from V and 3 bases from J, with 11 bases in between. The CDR3 here is CASSQDLDGHYGYTF. For the CDR3, the DNA is TGCGCCAGCAGCCAAGATCTAGACGGTCACTATGGCTACACCTTC.

V gene TRBV5-1 combines with J gene TRBJ2-2, with D perhaps TRBD2 (6 bases). Trimming took off 4 bases at V and 5 bases at J, with 21 bases between the two ends. The CDR3 has 17 amino acids. The germline V gene has CDR1 SGHRS and CDR2 YFSETQ. CDR3 residues: CASSLRDAGQATGELFF. The CDR3 DNA reads TGCGCCAGCAGCCTTCGAGACGCGGGGCAGGCAACCGGGGAGCTGTTTTTT.

The chain employs TRBV3-1 (or the pseudogene TRBV3-2) and TRBJ2-1; 10 bases are shared with TRBD2. This CDR3 is 15 amino acids long. Germline CDR1 reads LGHDT; CDR2 reads YNNKEL (reference sequence). J was trimmed by 15 bases and V by 4 bases; bases with no gene match: 15. CDR3 nucleotide sequence: TGTGCCAGCAGCCCACTGGGACTAGCGCGAGCGGAACTGTTCTTC. This codes for CASSPLGLARAELFF.

The J gene is TRBJ2-7, the V gene TRBV6-5; TRBD1 matches 9 bases. The V gene end was trimmed by 6 bases and the J gene end by 7 bases; junction bases not matched to a gene: 10. CDR1 is MNHEY, CDR2 SVGAGI, per germline. The CDR3 contains 14 residues. As DNA, the CDR3 is TGTGCCAGCAGACCAGGGACAGGGCGTTTGGAGCAGTACTTC. It specifies CASRPGTGRLEQYF.

The chain combines TRBV6-6 with TRBJ2-3; 8 positions match TRBD1. J lost 2 bases, V lost 6 bases, and 7 bases had no gene match. This CDR3 has 15 amino acids. Germline V gene lookup returns CDR1 MNHNY and CDR2 SVGAGI (reference sequence). The CDR3 region is CASRRQGTDTDTQYF. Here the CDR3 DNA reads TGTGCCAGCAGGCGACAGGGGACGGACACAGATACGCAGTATTTT.

The J gene is TRBJ1-2, the V gene TRBV21-1; the table's D call, TRBD1, was not checked against the DNA. TRBV21-1 is given as a pseudogene. The CDR3 extends over 23 amino acids. The CDR3 sequence is CASSKVIKVGQGRSDGSNYGYTF. The CDR3 DNA follows: TGTGCCAGCAGCAAAGTCATCAAGGTAGGACAGGGGAGATCTGATGGGTCTAACTATGGCTACACCTTC.

Only a few counts were recorded for this clone. J is TRBJ1-1 and V is TRBV7-8, with 7 nucleotides matching TRBD1. V gave up 5 bases and J gave up 1 base; unmatched junction bases: 7. Germline loops: CDR1 SGHVS, CDR2 FQNEAQ. The CDR3 consists of 15 residues. CDR3 region: CASSPRTGQNTEAFF. In nucleotides, the CDR3 is TGTGCCAGCAGCCCTAGGACAGGTCAGAACACTGAAGCTTTCTTT.

This chain connects TRBV4-1 to TRBJ2-7, with a tentative D call TRBD1 (5 bases). This CDR3 spans 15 amino acids. CDR1 and CDR2 (germline): MGHRA, YSYEKL. V was pared by 1 base and J by 3 bases, with 13 bases between. CDR3 amino acids: CASSQADTRLYEQYF. The CDR3 coding sequence is TGCGCCAGCAGCCAAGCGGACACACGCCTCTACGAGCAGTACTTC.

The chain employs TRBV19 and TRBJ2-7; possible D gene TRBD2, 6 bases. The CDR3 consists of 14 residues. V was pared by 8 bases and J by 0 bases, with 14 bases between. Germline loops: CDR1 LNHDA, CDR2 SQIVND (reference sequence). Here the CDR3 reads CASGQAGSSYEQYF. Here the CDR3 DNA reads TGTGCCAGTGGGCAAGCGGGTAGCTCCTACGAGCAGTACTTC.

The chain recombines TRBV28 with TRBJ1-5; D remains ambiguous. The germline V gene encodes CDR1 MDHEN and CDR2 SYDVKM. The CDR3 spans 14 residues. The V and J ends lost 3 bases and 6 bases respectively, with 12 bases between them. The CDR3 DNA is TGTGCCAGCAGTTTCGGAGGAAGGGCTCAGCCCCAGCATTTT. Amino acid sequence: CASSFGGRAQPQHF.